These T cell receptor beta chains were read from a single sample in a study of cytomegalovirus exposure and HLA in healthy donors. The data were produced by immunoSEQ multiplex PCR, yet TCRdb's version contains in-frame clones alone and is incomplete. The data contain 110,000 to 150,000 clones, over 80% of them singletons. Sequenced material: PBMCs. All receptors come from a male donor in good health and CMV-seronegative. The CDR3 runs from the conserved cysteine through the conserved F or W. The D gene is left open where the match is weak.

d_gene,j_gene,v_gene,len,CDR3aa
TRBD2,TRBJ2-1,TRBV28,14,CASRPGLAGIEQFF
TRBD1,TRBJ1-1,TRBV6-4,14,CASSEGTANTEAFF
NA,TRBJ2-1,TRBV7-9,12,CAGSSAYNEQFF
NA,TRBJ2-1,TRBV7-2,13,CASSLDYSTEQFF
NA,TRBJ2-2,TRBV5-4,14,CASSEPGGTGELFF
NA,TRBJ1-1,TRBV18,14,CASSPGQSNTEAFF
TRBD2,TRBJ2-1,TRBV5-4,16,CASSFRGLAGEDEQFF
TRBD2,TRBJ2-2,TRBV6-5,16,CASSYRAGGLTGELFF
NA,TRBJ2-5,TRBV7-2,13,CASSTIQGETQYF
NA,TRBJ2-3,TRBV9,14,CASSVDGSTDTQYF
NA,TRBJ2-3,TRBV27,15,CASIKAVGGQDTQYF
NA,TRBJ1-1,TRBV2,14,CASSETQQAAEAFF
NA,TRBJ1-3,TRBV18,17,CASSPRPDNSAGNTIYF
TRBD2,TRBJ2-5,TRBV19,16,CASSARLAGGQETQYF
NA,TRBJ2-3,TRBV5-4,14,CASRSLEPTDTQYF
TRBD1,TRBJ1-1,TRBV2,13,CASSEGGQIEAFF
TRBD1,TRBJ1-2,TRBV5-6,16,CASSPPTTGGIYGYTF
TRBD2,TRBJ2-7,TRBV27,15,CASRLDGLALHEQYF
NA,TRBJ2-1,TRBV7-2,15,CASSLNGRAYNEQFF
TRBD1,TRBJ2-6,TRBV27,19,CASSQIPGQGLSGANVLTF
TRBD1,TRBJ1-5,TRBV6-4,17,CAPRGLSGGIGNQPQHF
TRBD1,TRBJ2-5,TRBV6-6,13,CASSYDRGETQYF
TRBD1,TRBJ1-5,TRBV2,14,CASSPGTGNQPQHF
TRBD2,TRBJ2-2,TRBV4-1,13,CASSRLASGELFF
TRBD1,TRBJ1-1,TRBV30,13,CAWTTGTNTEAFF
TRBD2,TRBJ2-3,TRBV6-1,15,CASSEASGDTDTQYF
TRBD2,TRBJ2-5,TRBV7-8,15,CASSPSGRSRETQYF
TRBD1,TRBJ2-7,TRBV4-2,14,CASSLGQADYEQYF
NA,TRBJ2-7,TRBV4-2,15,CASSQDQGLSYEQYF
NA,TRBJ1-1,TRBV7-9,12,CSSSFSNTEAFF
TRBD2,TRBJ2-1,TRBV5-1,18,CASSPKTSGRELNNEQFF
NA,TRBJ1-3,TRBV7-7,15,CASSRNRDTGNTIYF
NA,TRBJ2-6,TRBV19,16,CASSIQGLTGANVLTF
NA,TRBJ2-5,TRBV5-1,20,CASRLPSQSRDTLHQETQYF
NA,TRBJ1-1,TRBV6-6,14,CASRRDTANTEAFF
NA,TRBJ2-5,TRBV4-3,16,CASSQENRRAGETQYF
NA,TRBJ1-5,TRBV2,14,CASVRRYSNQPQHF
NA,TRBJ1-3,TRBV4-1,15,CASSPGTLQGNTIYF
TRBD1,TRBJ1-5,TRBV28,14,CASSSQGVLQPQHF
NA,TRBJ1-5,TRBV19,14,CASSIMEGTIPQHF
TRBD2,TRBJ2-5,TRBV19,18,CASSIGFIPSGGTETQYF
TRBD1,TRBJ1-6,TRBV19,18,CASKSLYADWDRDSPLHF
TRBD1,TRBJ2-7,TRBV6-5,14,CASSDDRGAYEQYF
TRBD2,TRBJ2-5,TRBV2,16,CASSDGAGGYQETQYF
NA,NA,TRBV29-1,15,CSVEVAGKSSYEQYF
TRBD2,TRBJ2-7,TRBV30,13,CAWRTSGSIEQYF
NA,TRBJ2-3,TRBV28,16,CASSTSGPVPTDTQYF
TRBD1,TRBJ1-2,TRBV7-9,16,CASSLGPSGGIYGYTF
NA,TRBJ1-1,TRBV11-2,14,CASSFGRGNTEAFF
NA,TRBJ1-5,TRBV25-1,14,CASSEWSGNQPQHF
NA,TRBJ1-2,TRBV7-9,16,CSSSLVWTDSVYGYTF
NA,TRBJ1-5,TRBV27,13,CASSPLNNQPQHF
TRBD1,TRBJ2-1,TRBV15,18,CATSHPRPTRGLYNEQFF